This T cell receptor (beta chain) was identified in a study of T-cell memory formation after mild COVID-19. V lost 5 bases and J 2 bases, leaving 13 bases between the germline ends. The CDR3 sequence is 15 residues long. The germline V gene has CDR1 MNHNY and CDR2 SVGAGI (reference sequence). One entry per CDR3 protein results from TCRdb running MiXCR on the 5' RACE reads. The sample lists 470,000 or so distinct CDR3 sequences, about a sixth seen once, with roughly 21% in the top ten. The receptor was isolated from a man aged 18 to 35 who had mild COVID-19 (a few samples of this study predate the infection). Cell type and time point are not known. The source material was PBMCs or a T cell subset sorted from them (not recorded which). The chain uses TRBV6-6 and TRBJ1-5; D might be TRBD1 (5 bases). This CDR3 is CASSTNRNGNQPQHF. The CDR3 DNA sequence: TGTGCCAGCAGTACTAACAGGAACGGCAATCAGCCCCAGCATTTT.